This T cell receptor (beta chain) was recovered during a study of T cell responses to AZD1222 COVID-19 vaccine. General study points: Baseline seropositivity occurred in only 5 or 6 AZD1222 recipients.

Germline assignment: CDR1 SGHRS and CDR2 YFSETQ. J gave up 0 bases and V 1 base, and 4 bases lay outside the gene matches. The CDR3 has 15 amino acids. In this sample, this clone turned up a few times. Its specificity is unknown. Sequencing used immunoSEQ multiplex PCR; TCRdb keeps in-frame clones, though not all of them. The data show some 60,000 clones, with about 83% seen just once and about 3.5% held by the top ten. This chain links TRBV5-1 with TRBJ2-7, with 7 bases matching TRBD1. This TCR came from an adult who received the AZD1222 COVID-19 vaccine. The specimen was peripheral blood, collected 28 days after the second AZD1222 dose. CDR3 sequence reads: CASSLTGADSYEQYF. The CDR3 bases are TGCGCCAGCAGCTTGACAGGGGCAGACTCCTACGAGCAGTACTTC.